A single sample gave rise to the 22 T cell receptor beta chains below, sequenced in a study of blood T cell repertoires in COVID-19. Libraries were prepared by immunoSEQ multiplex PCR; TCRdb keeps only in-frame clonotypes and omits some of them. The sample has a few hundred thousand clones, 88% seen once; the top ten hold 9% to 9.5%. Sequenced: peripheral blood. Every receptor here comes from a man younger than 30 with active or convalescent COVID-19.

The V and J genes are TRBV7-8 and TRBJ2-7, with 8 bases identical to TRBD1. Germline trimming cut 3 bases from V and 3 bases from J; bases unmatched to any gene: 7. CDR3 length equals 15 residues. Germline values: CDR1 SGHVS, CDR2 FQNEAQ. The CDR3 protein is CASSFLDRVNYEQYF. DNA for the CDR3: TGTGCCAGCAGCTTCCTGGACAGGGTGAACTACGAGCAGTACTTC.

The chain recombines TRBV6-4 with TRBJ2-1; 10 positions agree with TRBD2. CDR1 is MRHNA and CDR2 is SNTAGT in the germline V gene. V was pared by 4 bases and J by 4 bases, with 4 bases of the junction left unmatched. The CDR3 has 15 residues. CDR3 DNA: TGTGCCAGCAGTGTACTAGCGGGGAAATACAATGAGCAGTTCTTC. Its translation is CASSVLAGKYNEQFF.

With regard to this clone: The sample has other DNA sequences that encode this CDR3 too. This chain uses TRBV5-1 with TRBJ1-4; D is possibly TRBD1 (6 bases). Trimming removed 5 bases from V and 4 bases from J, with 12 bases in between. This CDR3 has 14 amino acids. Per germline, CDR1 SGHRS and CDR2 YFSETQ. As DNA, the CDR3 is TGCGCCAGCAGTACCGGACAGAGTAATGAAAAACTGTTTTTT. This gives the protein CASSTGQSNEKLFF.

With respect to this clone: Additional DNA sequences in this sample encode the identical CDR3. The CDR3 coding sequence is TGTGCCAGCAGCCTGGGACTAGCGGGGGGGCATGAGCAGTTCTTC. Encoded protein: CASSLGLAGGHEQFF. V gene TRBV11-2 combines with J gene TRBJ2-1, with 16 bases lining up with TRBD2. The V and J ends lost 5 bases and 8 bases, in that order; junction bases with no gene match: 3. The CDR3 has 15 amino acids. CDR1 and CDR2 from the germline V gene are SGHAT and FQNNGV.

This chain joins TRBV3-1 (or the pseudogene TRBV3-2) and TRBJ2-7; TRBD1 aligns across 8 bases. Trimming removed 2 bases from V and 3 bases from J; junction bases left unmatched: 15. The germline gives CDR1 LGHDT, CDR2 YNNKEL (reference sequence). This CDR3 comprises 18 residues. The CDR3 DNA reads as TGTGCCAGCAGCCAACAACAGCATCCCGGGACAGGCGGCTACGAGCAGTACTTC. It codes for CASSQQQHPGTGGYEQYF.

Comments on this clone: A much larger clone lies a single base off, so this may be a read error. Other DNA sequences in this sample translate to the same CDR3. The genes are TRBV6-1 and TRBJ2-1; 11 positions agree with TRBD2. Germline trimming cut 0 bases from V and 6 bases from J; bases unmatched to any gene: 1. This CDR3 region has 15 residues. Germline CDR1 and CDR2: MNHNS and SASEGT. CDR3 nucleotide sequence: TGTGCCAGCAGTGAAGCTAGCGGGGGGGCCAATGAGCAGTTCTTC. The encoded protein is CASSEASGGANEQFF.

This clone was observed once. The chain carries TRBV7-6 and TRBJ1-1; 9 bases are a match to TRBD1. This CDR3 is 15 amino acids long. Germline assignment: CDR1 SGHVS and CDR2 FNYEAQ. Trimming cost V 4 bases and J 0 bases; bases outside gene matches: 3. As DNA, the CDR3 is TGTGCCAGCAGCTCAGGACAGGGGATGAACACTGAAGCTTTCTTT. Amino acids: CASSSGQGMNTEAFF.

The chain couples TRBV12-1 to TRBJ2-7; the table calls TRBD1, which could not be checked here. TRBV12-1 is annotated as a pseudogene. The CDR3 has 15 amino acids. CDR3 sequence: CASSLTGGKSYEQYF. CDR3 sequence (DNA): TGTGCCAGCAGCCTCACAGGGGGCAAGTCCTACGAGCAGTACTTC.

This clone showed up just once. The chain has TRBV19 and TRBJ1-2, with no clear D. V was trimmed by 5 bases and J by 2 bases, leaving 12 bases between them. CDR1 and CDR2 from the germline V gene are LNHDA and SQIVND (reference sequence). This CDR3 is built from 14 residues. Here the CDR3 reads CASSYGRKNYGYTF. The CDR3 DNA is TGTGCCAGTAGTTATGGCAGGAAAAACTATGGCTACACCTTC.

Here the CDR3 DNA reads TGTGCCAGTAGGGACTTTGAAGCTTTCTTT. This translates into CASRDFEAFF. The V and J genes are TRBV2 and TRBJ1-1, with a possible D match to TRBD1 (5 bases). Germline CDR1 reads SNHLY; CDR2 reads FYNNEI. V was cut by 9 bases and J by 7 bases, with 9 bases left in between. The CDR3 extends over 10 amino acids.

The chain combines TRBV5-4 with TRBJ1-1; 7 nucleotides align to TRBD1. V trimming: 1 base; J trimming: 1 base; junction bases outside the gene matches: 1. CDR1 and CDR2 (germline): SGHNT, YYREEE (reference sequence). The CDR3 spans 14 residues. The CDR3 region has the DNA TGTGCCAGCAGCTTGACAGGGGAGAACACTGAAGCTTTCTTT. Translating it yields CASSLTGENTEAFF.

This chain links TRBV29-1 with TRBJ1-4, with a tentative D call TRBD1 (5 bases). Trimming cost V 3 bases and J 12 bases, with 17 bases left between them. The CDR3 contains 13 residues. The germline CDR1 and CDR2 sequences are SQVTM and ANQGSEA. Written as DNA, the CDR3 is TGCAGCGTTGACTTGGACGGTGGGGGGGAACTGTTTTTT. It codes for CSVDLDGGGELFF.

This chain uses TRBV6-2 or TRBV6-3 with TRBJ2-1; TRBD2 might be the D (5 bases). The CDR3 length is 13 residues. CDR1 is MNHEY and CDR2 is SVGEGT in the germline V gene. Trimming stripped 5 bases from V and 6 bases from J, with 11 bases between. In DNA form, the CDR3 reads TGTGCCAGCAGTCTCCTGGAGGTCAATGAGCAGTTCTTC. This gives the protein CASSLLEVNEQFF.

V is TRBV19 and J is TRBJ1-3, with D possibly being TRBD1 (6 bases). The CDR3 has 14 amino acids. Germline-derived CDR1 and CDR2 are LNHDA and SQIVND (reference sequence). V was shortened by 3 bases and J by 4 bases, with 10 bases between the two germline ends. Written as DNA, the CDR3 is TGTGCCAGTAGTATGAGGGGGAAAGGAAACACCATATATTTT. Translated, it gives CASSMRGKGNTIYF.

V gene TRBV9 combines with J gene TRBJ1-2; D gene unclear. The CDR3 runs 15 residues. Germline values: CDR1 SGDLS, CDR2 YYNGEE. Trimming stripped 3 bases from V and 5 bases from J, with 17 bases between. The CDR3 reads CASSAGLSEVYGYTF. In nucleotides, the CDR3 is TGTGCCAGCAGCGCCGGGCTATCGGAGGTTTATGGCTACACCTTC.

This rearrangement joins TRBV11-2 to TRBJ2-1, with a possible D match to TRBD2 (5 bases). The CDR3 covers 14 residues. V lost 4 bases and J lost 10, with 17 bases in between. The V gene's germline CDR1 is SGHAT and CDR2 FQNNGV. CDR3 loop: CASSSTRRDGEQFF. In DNA form, the CDR3 reads TGTGCCAGCAGCTCTACTCGCCGGGATGGGGAGCAGTTCTTC.

The chain recombines TRBV3-1 (or the pseudogene TRBV3-2) with TRBJ2-1, with TRBD1 matching 7 bases. Per germline, CDR1 LGHDT and CDR2 YNNKEL (reference sequence). The CDR3 is made up of 14 amino acids. V lost 4 bases and J lost 9; bases outside the gene matches: 9. The CDR3 DNA reads TGTGCCAGCAGCCCCGGGACAGCGAGGGGTGAGCAGTTCTTC. Encoded protein: CASSPGTARGEQFF.

This chain uses TRBV18 with TRBJ2-7; tentative D call: TRBD1 (6 bases). The germline V gene has CDR1 KGHSH and CDR2 LQKENI. The CDR3 is made up of 12 amino acids. The V end lost 3 bases, the J end lost 7 bases, and 10 bases lay between the germline ends. CDR3 region: CASSPGGGEQYF. CDR3 sequence (DNA): TGTGCCAGCTCACCTGGGGGCGGAGAGCAGTACTTC.

CDR3 nucleotides: TGTGCCAGCAGCTGGGCAGCAAATCAGCCCCAGCATTTT. Translated, it gives CASSWAANQPQHF. The chain carries TRBV7-2 and TRBJ1-5; no reliable D call. Germline V lookup: CDR1 SGHTA, CDR2 FQGNSA. The CDR3 contains 13 residues. Trimming cost V 4 bases and J 4 bases, with 8 bases left between them.

This clone is a singleton in its sample. This chain uses TRBV2 with TRBJ1-6; D call uncertain. Deletions cut 6 bases from V and 10 bases from J, with 7 bases between. Germline V gives CDR1 SNHLY, CDR2 FYNNEI. The CDR3 runs 11 residues. Here the CDR3 DNA reads TGTGCCAGCAGACTCCGGTCACCCCTCCACTTT. It is translated as CASRLRSPLHF.

This clone was counted many times. This chain connects TRBV10-3 to TRBJ2-3, with 9 bases lining up with TRBD2. The trim removed 7 bases at V and 7 bases at J, leaving 12 bases unmatched. The CDR3 sequence is 15 residues long. Germline assignment: CDR1 ENHRY and CDR2 SYGVKD. CDR3 bases: TGTGCCATCAAACGGGGTCTAGCGGGGAGTTATACGCAGTATTTT. The encoded protein is CAIKRGLAGSYTQYF.

This sequence joins TRBV9 and TRBJ2-6; no firm D call. Trimming took off 0 bases at V and 0 bases at J, with 4 bases between the two ends. CDR1 is SGDLS and CDR2 is YYNGEE in the germline V gene. The CDR3 runs 15 residues. The CDR3 DNA is TGTGCCAGCAGCGTAGGCAGCTCTGGGGCCAACGTCCTGACTTTC. Translated, it gives CASSVGSSGANVLTF.